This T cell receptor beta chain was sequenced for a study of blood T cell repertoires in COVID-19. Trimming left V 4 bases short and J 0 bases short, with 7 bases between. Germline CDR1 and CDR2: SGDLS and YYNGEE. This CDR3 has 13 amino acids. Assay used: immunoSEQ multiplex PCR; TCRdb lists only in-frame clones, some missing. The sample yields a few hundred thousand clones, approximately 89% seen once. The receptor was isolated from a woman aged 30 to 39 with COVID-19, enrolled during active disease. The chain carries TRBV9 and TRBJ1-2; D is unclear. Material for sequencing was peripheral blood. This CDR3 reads CASSRLSNYGYTF. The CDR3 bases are TGTGCCAGCAGCCGACTCTCTAACTATGGCTACACCTTC.